One sample yielded the 29 T cell receptor beta chains listed below, sequenced in a study of blood T cell repertoires in COVID-19. The protocol was immunoSEQ multiplex PCR, while the TCRdb copy is restricted to in-frame clones and leaves out a portion. The sample lists approximately 100,000 clones; about 86% were seen once. Sequenced material: PBMCs or T cells enriched from blood (not recorded which). Every receptor here comes from a woman aged 50 to 60 who had recovered from COVID-19.

This clone showed up just once. This chain's CDR3 is CASSYRAREVFQPQHF. In nucleotides, the CDR3 is TGTGCCAGCAGTTATCGGGCCAGGGAGGTGTTTCAGCCCCAGCATTTT. The chain uses TRBV6-2 or TRBV6-3 and TRBJ1-5; tentative D call: TRBD1 (5 bases). Germline V gives CDR1 MNHEY, CDR2 SVGEGT. With 3 bases removed from V and 6 bases from J, the gap between germline ends came to 18 bases. This CDR3 comprises 16 residues.

The J gene is TRBJ2-1, the V gene TRBV5-1; 9 bases are shared with TRBD2. Germline CDR1 SGHRS, CDR2 YFSETQ. The CDR3 is made up of 16 amino acids. The V segment lost 0 bases and the J segment 2 bases; nucleotides outside the gene matches: 3. CDR3 coding DNA: TGCGCCAGCAGCTTGGAGGCTAGCGGGACCTACAATGAGCAGTTCTTC. Translated: CASSLEASGTYNEQFF.

This chain uses TRBV5-8 with TRBJ1-2, with TRBD1 matching 9 bases. Germline V gives CDR1 SGHTS, CDR2 YDEGEE. The CDR3 spans 14 residues. V lost 4 bases, J lost 7 bases, and 8 bases stayed unmatched. CDR3 in amino acids: CASSDTGGAGGYTF. DNA of the CDR3: TGTGCCAGCAGCGATACAGGGGGCGCGGGTGGCTACACCTTC.

The chain recombines TRBV5-6 with TRBJ1-6, with 7 bases matching TRBD1. The CDR3 contains 13 residues. Germline V gives CDR1 SGHDT, CDR2 YYEEEE. J lost 19 bases, V lost 3 bases, and 13 bases had no gene match. This CDR3 reads CASSSNFLGQPHF. CDR3 coding DNA: TGTGCCAGCAGCTCGAACTTCCTGGGACAGCCTCACTTT.

The rearrangement joins TRBV29-1 to TRBJ1-2; 8 nucleotides line up with TRBD1. V shed 6 bases and J 6 bases; nucleotides not matched to a gene: 6. From germline, CDR1 is SQVTM and CDR2 ANQGSEA. This CDR3 region has 12 residues. CDR3 sequence: CSVGDRKDGYTF. The CDR3 bases are TGCAGCGTGGGGGACAGGAAAGATGGCTACACCTTC.

Only a few counts were recorded for this clone. The chain combines TRBV5-1 with TRBJ2-5; TRBD1 matches at 7 bases. This CDR3 comprises 15 residues. CDR1 and CDR2 from the germline V gene are SGHRS and YFSETQ. Germline trimming cut 4 bases from V and 2 bases from J; bases unmatched to any gene: 8. The CDR3 is CASSRRQGEQETQYF. CDR3 sequence (DNA): TGCGCCAGCAGCCGCCGGCAGGGGGAACAAGAGACCCAGTACTTC.

This chain joins TRBV9 and TRBJ2-3; 9 nucleotides match TRBD2. This CDR3 comprises 15 residues. V shed 3 bases and J 2 bases; nucleotides not matched to a gene: 4. CDR1 SGDLS and CDR2 YYNGEE come from the germline V gene. CDR3 coding DNA: TGTGCCAGCAGCGGGTCTAGCGGGGTCACAGATACGCAGTATTTT. Its protein is CASSGSSGVTDTQYF.

The CDR3 loop is CASSFGTSVSYEQYF. Written as DNA, the CDR3 is TGTGCCAGCAGTTTCGGGACTAGCGTCTCCTACGAGCAGTACTTC. The J gene is TRBJ2-7, the V gene TRBV28; 10 positions agree with TRBD2. Germline loops: CDR1 MDHEN, CDR2 SYDVKM. The CDR3 has 15 amino acids. Germline trimming cut 3 bases from V and 0 bases from J; bases unmatched to any gene: 2. Full variable domain (remainder filled in from reference TRBV28 and TRBJ2-7): DVKVTQSSRYLVKRTGEKVFLECVQDMDHENMFWYRQDPGLGLRLIYFSYDVKMKEKGDIPEGYSVSREKKERFSLILESASTNQTSMYLCASSFGTSVSYEQYFGPGTRLTVT.

The chain combines TRBV5-4 with TRBJ2-5, with 8 bases identical to TRBD2. V lost 4 bases to trimming and J lost 5 bases; unmatched junction nucleotides: 4. This CDR3 has 13 amino acids. CDR1 is SGHNT, CDR2 YYREEE, per germline (reference sequence). The CDR3 DNA reads TGTGCCAGCAGCACCCGGGGGGGGGAGACCCAGTACTTC. Encoded protein: CASSTRGGETQYF. Full variable domain (remainder filled in from reference TRBV5-4 and TRBJ2-5): ETGVTQSPTHLIKTRGQQVTLRCSSQSGHNTVSWYQQALGQGPQFIFQYYREEENGRGNFPPRFSGLQFPNYSSELNVNALELDDSALYLCASSTRGGETQYFGPGTRLLVL.

The chain is built from TRBV28 and TRBJ2-7; 10 nucleotides align to TRBD2. Germline V gives CDR1 MDHEN, CDR2 SYDVKM. V lost 4 bases and J lost 6; bases outside the gene matches: 9. There are 15 residues in the CDR3. The CDR3 sequence: CASSSAASGGGEQYF. CDR3 DNA sequence: TGTGCCAGCAGTTCGGCGGCTAGCGGGGGCGGCGAGCAGTACTTC.

The rearrangement joins TRBV4-1 to TRBJ1-4, with D unresolved. CDR1 is MGHRA, CDR2 YSYEKL, per germline. The CDR3 has 16 residues. V lost 4 bases and J 0 bases, leaving 12 bases between the germline ends. CDR3 in DNA: TGCGCCAGCAGCCGAGGAGTTGAAGCAACTAATGAAAAACTGTTTTTT. This translates into CASSRGVEATNEKLFF.

This sequence joins TRBV7-3 and TRBJ2-1, with 7 bases identical to TRBD2. The CDR3 spans 14 residues. V gave up 6 bases and J gave up 9 bases; unmatched junction bases: 11. Germline loops: CDR1 SGHTA, CDR2 FQGTGA. In DNA, the CDR3 is TGTGCCAGCAGTCCCGGACTAGATAGGGGTGAGCAGTTCTTC. The encoded protein is CASSPGLDRGEQFF.

The V and J genes are TRBV6-5 and TRBJ1-1, with D unclear. The germline V and J ends were trimmed by 6 bases and 9 bases, with 17 bases remaining between them. The germline V gene encodes CDR1 MNHEY and CDR2 SVGAGI. The CDR3 covers 13 residues. The chain's CDR3 is CASSPGPEGKAFF. CDR3 in DNA: TGTGCCAGCAGCCCCGGACCGGAGGGCAAAGCTTTCTTT.

The CDR3 reads CASSPVIGKYQETQYF. In DNA, the CDR3 is TGCGCCAGCAGCCCAGTTATCGGGAAGTACCAAGAGACCCAGTACTTC. The rearrangement links TRBV4-1 to TRBJ2-5; weak D call: TRBD2 (5 bases). The CDR3 has 16 amino acids. The germline V gene has CDR1 MGHRA and CDR2 YSYEKL. Trimming shortened V by 4 bases and J by 0 bases, and 15 bases separated the two germline ends.

This clone showed up just once. The chain employs TRBV2 and TRBJ1-5; TRBD1 is a possible D gene (6 bases). The CDR3 is 15 residues long. The germline CDR1 and CDR2 sequences are SNHLY and FYNNEI. V dropped 2 bases and J dropped 8 bases, with 16 bases sitting between them. CDR3 DNA sequence: TGTGCCAGCAGTGAAAACAGGGTGGAGGCAAAGCCCCAGCATTTT. This codes for CASSENRVEAKPQHF. The full variable domain, with the rest looked up from reference TRBV2 and TRBJ1-5, is EPEVTQTPSHQVTQMGQEVILRCVPISNHLYFYWYRQILGQKVEFLVSFYNNEISEKSEIFDDQFSVERPDGSNFTLKIRSTKLEDSAMYFCASSENRVEAKPQHFGDGTRLSIL.

This chain links TRBV5-8 with TRBJ1-1; D not certain. The CDR3 loop spans 15 amino acids. V lost 1 base, J lost 1 base, and 11 bases lay in between. The germline gives CDR1 SGHTS, CDR2 YDEGEE. CDR3 protein: CASSLYGEGNTEAFF. Here the CDR3 DNA reads TGTGCCAGCAGCTTGTACGGGGAAGGGAACACTGAAGCTTTCTTT.

The chain uses TRBV28 and TRBJ2-7, with TRBD1 as a possible D gene (5 bases). CDR1 and CDR2 from the germline V gene are MDHEN and SYDVKM. Trimming left V 2 bases short and J 1 base short, with 15 bases between. This CDR3 has 16 amino acids. The CDR3 is CASSLDSPPSSYEQYF. The CDR3 DNA reads as TGTGCCAGCAGTTTAGACAGTCCCCCTAGTTCCTACGAGCAGTACTTC.

In this sample, this clone turned up once. The chain combines TRBV9 with TRBJ2-5; maybe TRBD2 (6 bases). Germline V CDR1 and CDR2: SGDLS, YYNGEE. This CDR3 has 14 amino acids. Deletions cut 4 bases from V and 2 bases from J, with 12 bases between. In DNA form, the CDR3 reads TGTGCCAGCAGCATTAGCGGTATACAAGAGACCCAGTACTTC. It is translated as CASSISGIQETQYF.

This clone came up a few times. J is TRBJ2-7 and V is TRBV10-3; weak D call: TRBD1 (5 bases). Germline CDR1 ENHRY, CDR2 SYGVKD. This CDR3 has 14 residues. The V end was cut by 3 bases, the J end by 0 bases, with 9 bases between. The CDR3 coding sequence is TGTGCCATCAGTGACAGGGCTTCCTCCTACGAGCAGTACTTC. It translates to CAISDRASSYEQYF.

This chain links TRBV5-4 with TRBJ2-7, with 7 bases matching TRBD2. The CDR3 sequence is 13 residues long. From germline, CDR1 is SGHNT and CDR2 YYREEE (reference sequence). V lost 9 bases, J lost 0 bases, and 6 bases stayed unmatched. The CDR3: CATKAGSSYEQYF. For the CDR3, the DNA is TGTGCCACCAAAGCGGGGAGCTCCTACGAGCAGTACTTC.

This clone was observed a single time. This CDR3 reads CSASQAGGLYNEQFF. The CDR3 coding sequence is TGCAGTGCTAGTCAGGCGGGAGGTCTCTACAATGAGCAGTTCTTC. This chain links TRBV20-1 with TRBJ2-1, with 8 bases aligning to TRBD2. The trim removed 3 bases at V and 3 bases at J, leaving 7 bases unmatched. Germline V gene sequence: CDR1 DFQATT, CDR2 SNEGSKA (reference sequence). The CDR3 runs to 15 residues.

This chain uses TRBV24-1 with TRBJ2-1; TRBD1 agrees at 10 bases. Trimming cost V 3 bases and J 7 bases; bases outside gene matches: 8. The CDR3 sequence is 16 residues long. Per the germline V gene, CDR1 is KGHDR and CDR2 is SFDVKD. The CDR3 DNA follows: TGTGCCACCAGTGATGATCCGGGACAGGGGATGAATGAGCAGTTCTTC. This translates into CATSDDPGQGMNEQFF.

This clone has a single count. The chain is built from TRBV2 and TRBJ1-6; 10 bases map to TRBD1. CDR3 size: 19 residues. Germline V gene lookup returns CDR1 SNHLY and CDR2 FYNNEI. Trimming cost V 8 bases and J 0 bases; bases outside gene matches: 13. The CDR3 sequence is CASVARQGALSSYNSPLHF. In nucleotides, the CDR3 is TGTGCCAGCGTAGCCAGACAGGGGGCTCTTAGCTCCTATAATTCACCCCTCCACTTT. Drawing the rest from reference TRBV2 and TRBJ1-6, the complete variable domain is EPEVTQTPSHQVTQMGQEVILRCVPISNHLYFYWYRQILGQKVEFLVSFYNNEISEKSEIFDDQFSVERPDGSNFTLKIRSTKLEDSAMYFCASVARQGALSSYNSPLHFGNGTRLTVT.

The chain uses TRBV19 and TRBJ2-3, with 8 positions matching TRBD2. The ends lost 4 bases at V and 10 bases at J; junction bases unmatched: 7. CDR1 is LNHDA, CDR2 SQIVND, per germline (reference sequence). The CDR3 is made up of 13 amino acids. CDR3 residues: CASSTREGLAQYF. The CDR3 region has the DNA TGTGCCAGTAGTACCCGGGAGGGCCTCGCGCAGTATTTT. The variable domain in full, completed from reference TRBV19 and TRBJ2-3, reads DGGITQSPKYLFRKEGQNVTLSCEQNLNHDAMYWYRQDPGQGLRLIYYSQIVNDFQKGDIAEGYSVSREKKESFPLTVTSAQKNPTAFYLCASSTREGLAQYFGPGTRLTVL.

The chain has TRBV19 and TRBJ2-3; 7 bases align to TRBD2. This CDR3 has 15 amino acids. CDR1 is LNHDA, CDR2 SQIVND, per germline (reference sequence). V shed 3 bases, J shed 2 bases, and the junction held 5 bases outside the gene matches. DNA for the CDR3: TGTGCCAGTAGTATGAGGCTAGCGGACACAGATACGCAGTATTTT. It codes for CASSMRLADTDTQYF.

The V and J genes are TRBV30 and TRBJ1-6, with D tentatively TRBD1 (5 bases). V was trimmed by 0 bases and J by 7 bases, leaving 10 bases between them. Per germline, CDR1 GTSNPN and CDR2 SVGIG (reference sequence). The CDR3 contains 14 residues. CDR3 amino acids: CAWSVVRENSPLHF. The CDR3 region has the DNA TGTGCCTGGAGTGTCGTCAGGGAAAATTCACCCCTCCACTTT.

V and J are TRBV18 and TRBJ2-7; 10 positions match TRBD1. Germline values: CDR1 KGHSH, CDR2 LQKENI. The V and J ends lost 3 bases and 5 bases, in that order; junction bases with no gene match: 1. The CDR3 covers 13 residues. CDR3 sequence reads: CASSPTGGNEQYF. The CDR3 DNA reads as TGTGCCAGCTCACCGACAGGGGGCAACGAGCAGTACTTC.

This clone has more than one count but fewer than ten. This chain joins TRBV5-1 and TRBJ1-1; D not certain. Germline V gene lookup returns CDR1 SGHRS and CDR2 YFSETQ. This CDR3 has 13 residues. V was shortened by 3 bases and J by 1 base, with 7 bases between the two germline ends. CDR3 DNA: TGCGCCAGCAGCTCACAGAGGAACACTGAAGCTTTCTTT. Translation: CASSSQRNTEAFF.

This clone was detected only a few times. V usage is TRBV28 and J usage is TRBJ2-4, with D maybe TRBD2 (6 bases). Germline CDR1 is MDHEN and CDR2 is SYDVKM. This CDR3 region has 15 residues. V lost 6 bases and J lost 5, with 17 bases in between. CDR3 DNA sequence: TGTGCCAGCAGCCCTCTTGGAGGGGTCGAAAACATTCAGTACTTC. This sequence encodes CASSPLGGVENIQYF.